This is a list of T cell receptor beta chains from one sample in a study of shared clonotypes between healthy human individuals. Profiling relied on immunoSEQ multiplex PCR, and the TCRdb table lists in-frame clones only, not all of them. Among about 480,000 clones, 60% to 80% were seen once, and the ten largest hold around 12%. The sequenced material came from PBMCs. The source of these receptors is a woman between 40 and 55 years old in good health. Some clones in this sample may be carry-over from other donors' samples. Both conserved end residues are part of each CDR3. Fields, in order: J gene, V gene, clone size, D gene, CDR3 DNA, CDR3 protein. D genes are given only for firm matches. Some rows have no size entry. The others give once, few or many, or a class for an expanded clone.

>TRBJ2-3|TRBV4-2|.|TRBD1
TGTGCCACCGGACAGGGGGCAATAGATACGCAGTATTTT
CATGQGAIDTQYF
>TRBJ2-7|TRBV7-2|.|TRBD1
TGTGCCAGCAGCTTAGGACAGGGGCCGATCTACGAGCAGTACTTC
CASSLGQGPIYEQYF
>TRBJ1-1|TRBV5-1|.|.
TGCGCCAGCAGCTTGGGAGGGTTTGCGAGGGAGACTGAAGCTTTCTTT
CASSLGGFARETEAFF
>TRBJ2-1|TRBV9|.|TRBD2
TGTGCCAGCAGCGTCCTCCCGCTTGGGACTAGCCCTTACAATGAGCAGTTCTTC
CASSVLPLGTSPYNEQFF
>TRBJ2-1|TRBV7-3|.|TRBD2
TGTGCCAGCAGCTTAATTGGAACTAGCGGGAGGTTAAATGAGCAGTTCTTC
CASSLIGTSGRLNEQFF
>TRBJ2-7|TRBV2|.|TRBD2
TGTGCCGGAAACCTACGGGCGGGAGGAAGCGAGCAGTACTTC
CAGNLRAGGSEQYF
>TRBJ2-4|TRBV30|.|.
TGTGCCTGGAGTGTAGGGGGCGGGAGCGTAAACATTCAGTACTTC
CAWSVGGGSVNIQYF
>TRBJ2-4|TRBV11-2|.|.
TGTGCCAGCAGCTTATGGAGAGGGAACATTCAGTACTTC
CASSLWRGNIQYF
>TRBJ2-7|TRBV29-1|.|.
TGCAGCGCAGGAGGGGGCCCCTCCTACGAGCAGTACTTC
CSAGGGPSYEQYF
>TRBJ1-6|TRBV28|.|.
TGTGCCAGCAGTTTAACGTATAATTCACCCCTCCACTTT
CASSLTYNSPLHF
>TRBJ2-1|TRBV5-1|many|.
TGCGCCAGCAGCTTGGGGCAGGGACCGAACAATGAGCAGTTCTTC
CASSLGQGPNNEQFF
>TRBJ2-3|TRBV6-6|.|.
TGTGCCAGCATTCGGGAATTCACAGATACGCAGTATTTT
CASIREFTDTQYF
>TRBJ1-5|TRBV5-1|few|.
TGCGCCAGCAGCTTGGACCCAGTGAATCAGCCCCAGCATTTT
CASSLDPVNQPQHF
>TRBJ2-1|TRBV9|.|TRBD2
TGTGCCAGCAGCGCAGGACTAGCGGGATTCGGTGAGCAGTTCTTC
CASSAGLAGFGEQFF
>TRBJ2-7|TRBV28|once|.
TGTGCCAGCAGTTTTAGGCCGAGCTCCTACGAGCAGTACTTC
CASSFRPSSYEQYF
>TRBJ2-2|TRBV7-2|once|TRBD2
TGTGCCAGCAGTCCAAGCGGACTAGCGGGACTAACCGGGGAGCTGTTTTTT
CASSPSGLAGLTGELFF
>TRBJ2-7|TRBV5-4|many|TRBD2
TGTGCCAGCAGCTCCTCAACTCGGACTAGCGGGAACTACGAGCAGTACTTC
CASSSSTRTSGNYEQYF
>TRBJ2-1|TRBV7-6|once|.
TGTGCCAGCAGCTTAAGTTGGCCAGACAATGAGCAGTTCTTC
CASSLSWPDNEQFF
>TRBJ1-5|TRBV28|.|.
TGTGCCAGCAGTTTAGGGCTCCATCAGCCCCAGCATTTT
CASSLGLHQPQHF
>TRBJ2-2|TRBV5-4|.|.
TGTGCCAGCAGCTACCCAGGACAAAGGGAGGGGGAGCTGTTTTTT
CASSYPGQREGELFF
>TRBJ1-5|TRBV28|.|.
TGTGCCAGCAGCCGACGGACCGGTATTAGGCCCCAGCATTTT
CASSRRTGIRPQHF
>TRBJ2-3|TRBV15|.|.
TGTGCCACCAGCAGAGAGGCACCGGGGGCAGATACGCAGTATTTT
CATSREAPGADTQYF
>TRBJ2-2|TRBV6-1|.|.
TGTGCCAGCAGTGAACCGGCGGGGGCCACAGGGGAGCTGTTTTTT
CASSEPAGATGELFF
>TRBJ2-3|TRBV30|.|TRBD2
TGTGCCTGCATCGGGAGGGCCGGGAATACGCAGTATTTT
CACIGRAGNTQYF
>TRBJ2-1|TRBV7-9|many|.
TGTGCCAGCAGCCCCCCCGAAGGGACCTCCTACAATGAGCAGTTCTTC
CASSPPEGTSYNEQFF
>TRBJ2-3|TRBV18|.|.
TGTGCCAGCTCACCATCGGCCGCCGTCACAGATACGCAGTATTTT
CASSPSAAVTDTQYF